Following are 5 T cell receptor beta chains from one sample sequenced in a study of cytomegalovirus exposure and HLA in healthy donors. PCR amplification relied on 60 Vbeta primers (plus 13 Jbeta primers). The protocol was immunoSEQ multiplex PCR, while the TCRdb copy is restricted to in-frame clones and leaves out a portion. The sample contains more than 50,000 clones, 77% of which appear only once. Specimen: PBMCs. The receptors derive from a female donor in good health and CMV-seronegative.

The V call is TRBV10-1, the J call TRBJ1-5; the match to TRBD1 covers 10 bases. From germline, CDR1 is WNHNN and CDR2 SYGVQD (reference sequence). The CDR3 is made up of 16 amino acids. Trimming at V came to 3 bases and at J to 4 bases, leaving 6 bases not matched to a gene. The CDR3: CASSERTGGWNQPQHF. The CDR3 DNA sequence: TGCGCCAGCAGTGAAAGGACAGGGGGTTGGAATCAGCCCCAGCATTTT.

This clone was found once. This rearrangement joins TRBV28 to TRBJ2-7, with D perhaps TRBD2 (5 bases). Per the germline V gene, CDR1 is MDHEN and CDR2 is SYDVKM. CDR3 length equals 15 residues. Trimming removed 7 bases at V and 1 base at J, with 17 bases between. In DNA, the CDR3 is TGTGCCAGCACCCCGCTCGGGATGACGTCCTACGAGCAGTACTTC. It is translated as CASTPLGMTSYEQYF.

This clone has a single count. The chain is built from TRBV7-2 and TRBJ2-3, with TRBD2 matching over 10 bases. The trim removed 5 bases at V and 0 bases at J, leaving 8 bases unmatched. The CDR3 totals 17 residues. Germline CDR1 is SGHTA and CDR2 is FQGNSA. The CDR3: CASSLILLAGSTDTQYF. The CDR3 DNA is TGTGCCAGCAGCCTAATCTTACTAGCGGGGAGCACAGATACGCAGTATTTT.

The gene calls are TRBV30 and TRBJ2-5, with D tentatively TRBD2 (5 bases). This CDR3 is built from 13 residues. The germline V and J ends were trimmed by 0 bases and 6 bases, with 11 bases remaining between them. Germline V gives CDR1 GTSNPN, CDR2 SVGIG (reference sequence). Here the CDR3 reads CAWSVEGGQTQYF. CDR3 coding DNA: TGTGCCTGGAGTGTCGAGGGTGGGCAGACCCAGTACTTC.

V usage is TRBV4-2 and J usage is TRBJ2-3, with 9 bases that match TRBD2. Per germline, CDR1 LGHNA and CDR2 YNFKEQ. Trimming cost V 0 bases and J 7 bases; bases outside gene matches: 11. The CDR3 contains 17 residues. In DNA, the CDR3 is TGTGCCAGCAGCCAAGATCTTGGCGGGAGGGCCGGTAATACGCAGTATTTT. It translates to CASSQDLGGRAGNTQYF.